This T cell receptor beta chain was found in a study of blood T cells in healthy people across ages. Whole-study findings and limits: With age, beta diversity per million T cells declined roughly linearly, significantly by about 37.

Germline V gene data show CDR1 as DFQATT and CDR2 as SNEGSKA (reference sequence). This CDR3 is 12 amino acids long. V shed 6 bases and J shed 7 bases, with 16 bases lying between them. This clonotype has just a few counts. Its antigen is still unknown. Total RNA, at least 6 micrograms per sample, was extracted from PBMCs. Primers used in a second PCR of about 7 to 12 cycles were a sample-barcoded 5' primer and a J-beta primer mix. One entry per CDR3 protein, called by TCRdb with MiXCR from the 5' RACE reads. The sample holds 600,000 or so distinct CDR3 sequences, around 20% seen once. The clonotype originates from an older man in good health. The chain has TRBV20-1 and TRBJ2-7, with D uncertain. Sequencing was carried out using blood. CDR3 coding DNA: TGCAGTGCCACCCCGGATCAGAGAGAGCAGTACTTC. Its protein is CSATPDQREQYF.